What follows is one T cell receptor beta chain and its context. Its specificity is not known. This specimen belongs to a study of OX40 agonist ivuxolimab in advanced cancers. In the study overall: Ivuxolimab is a fully human IgG2 antibody that activates OX40 (CD134). Study results and limitations: CD4+ and CD8+ T cells in blood underwent clonal expansion by week 6 at 0.1 to 3.0 mg/kg.

The method was immunoSEQ multiplex PCR; TCRdb's version includes in-frame clones alone and lacks a portion of them. This table holds roughly 20,000 clones, roughly 80% found once. Autoimmune disease history or systemic immunosuppression excluded patients. Drawing of blood for sampling happened at baseline, at cycle 4 day 1, and at cycle 7 day 1. The CDR3 has 13 residues. V was cut by 4 bases and J by 5 bases, with 9 bases left in between. Germline assignment: CDR1 LNHDA and CDR2 SQIVND (reference sequence). V and J are TRBV19 and TRBJ2-1; either TRBD1 or TRBD2 may supply D (5 bases each). The sample was CD4+ or CD8+ T cells sorted from blood, taken in a trial of the OX40 agonist ivuxolimab. This TCR came from an adult with an advanced solid tumor such as melanoma, head and neck, liver or kidney cancer. CDR3 nucleotide sequence: TGTGCCAGTAGTACCGGGACGCACAATGAGCAGTTCTTC. Amino acid sequence: CASSTGTHNEQFF.